Reported below is one T cell receptor beta chain. This clone has ten or more counts. The antigen this receptor binds is unknown. The read ends 3 residues shy of where the CDR3 ends; the end is completed using the germline J gene. For sequencing, equivalent amounts of genomic DNA were input from CVID and control samples. For every sample, a 60 bp segment covering the rearranged TCRbeta CDR3 region was amplified and then sequenced. TCRbeta amplification used the immunoSEQ assay, a bias-corrected multiplex PCR with high-throughput sequencing. From the authors' description of their analysis: Every unique nucleotide sequence was considered a clone and was annotated with V, D and J genes, copy number and frequency. Sequences were labeled productive if in frame, and non-productive if out of frame or containing stop codons. As previously described, clonality was computed from Shannon's entropy. Mean CDR3 Kyte-Doolittle hydropathy was derived from the predicted amino acid sequences of productive clones. Hierarchical clustering of scaled V gene usage was performed with the R hclust function using Manhattan distance and complete linkage. Clone sharing by CDR3 amino acid sequence was assessed by resampling 12 repertoires per group over 100 rounds. Repertoires were searched for fewer than 85 published EBV-specific and around 230 published CMV-specific TCRbeta sequences. Analysis left out a couple of CVID samples that produced under 10,000 sequences, so about 41 CVID repertoires remained. TCRdb's version of the immuneACCESS table is confined to in-frame rearrangements and falls short of the full clone set. An unresolved V gene accounts for under half of the shortfall where checked; the remainder is of unknown origin. V and J calls and clone size come straight from that table; D and trimming were deduced from the DNA. This sample contains over 50,000 clones, none of which is a singleton. The ten largest make up around 3.7% of the sample.

Ends trimmed: V by 3 bases, J by 2 bases; bases unmatched to a gene: 0. CDR1 is given as KGHSH and CDR2 as LQKENI, both from the germline V gene. The CDR3 has 13 amino acids, counting the end cysteine and phenylalanine. The DNA covers only part of the CDR3, 30 bases in frame from base 1. The entry originates in a study of T cell clonality in common variable immunodeficiency (dated by TCRdb to the mid-2010s). What the authors observed across the whole study: CVID TCRbeta sequences were reported to have fewer deletions and N-nucleotide insertions and to lack highly modified clones with 13 or more V deletions. Despite equal DNA input, controls averaged roughly 80,000 unique sequences per sample versus some 30,000 in CVID samples. Fewer TCRbeta clones were shared among CVID subjects than among healthy controls (p < 0.0001). Correlations between repertoire features and clinical complications were limited by patient heterogeneity within the CVID cohort. TCRbeta clonality was higher in CVID subjects than in healthy controls (t-test p = 0.018), and the increase was most characteristic of about a third of subjects. According to the authors, figuring out what caused the increased clonality in CVID would require sequencing the repertoires of T cell subpopulations.

Most CVID patients and most healthy controls were of Caucasian heritage. Heparinized peripheral whole blood samples of roughly 5 to 8 ml were obtained from each donor. Genomic DNA from adults with common variable immune deficiency (CVID) and from healthy adult controls was used for sequencing of TCRbeta CDR3 repertoires. A total of some 22 healthy adult volunteers (about 12 female and 10 or so male; age range about 20 to 70 years, mean age about 35) were included in the control group. To isolate peripheral blood mononuclear cells, diluted blood was subjected to density centrifugation over Hypaque 1077 or Ficoll-Paque. Unsorted mononuclear cells served as the source of genomic DNA, which was extracted either by Qiagen column purification or by a centrifugation-based method.

This receptor was taken from a person between 18 and 75 years old in good health. The material sequenced was peripheral blood mononuclear cells. The rearrangement joined TRBV18 to TRBJ2-5; 7 central nucleotides agree with TRBD1. The sequenced part of the CDR3 DNA is TGTGCCAGCTCACCGGGACAGCAAGAGACC. Its amino acids are CASSPGQQET. From start to end, the CDR3 is CASSPGQQETQYF.